This entry is about one T cell receptor (beta chain). The antigen is undetermined. The sample comes from a study of cytomegalovirus exposure and HLA in healthy donors. Findings and limits, study-wide: In vitro checks showed that a few CMV-associated chains really do target CMV antigens. Among TCR beta chains, those listed as cytomegalovirus-associated numbered approximately 150. The classifier, whose performance was assessed in both the original and validation cohorts, reportedly diagnosed cytomegalovirus status with high specificity and sensitivity.

The study drew the donors from its 120-subject validation cohort, separate from the roughly 700-subject first cohort. The CDR3 spans 14 residues. Losses at the gene ends were 4 bases for V and 8 bases for J; bases not matched to a gene: 5. Germline V gives CDR1 SGHVS, CDR2 FNYEAQ. This table comes from immunoSEQ multiplex PCR, and its TCRdb copy is limited to in-frame clones, with some not included. The sample has approximately 280,000 clones; 65% to 90% are singletons. The clonotype was recovered from a young woman in good health and CMV-seronegative. Sequenced: PBMCs. V usage is TRBV7-6 and J usage is TRBJ1-4; the match to TRBD1 covers 9 bases. CDR3 residues: CASSSRTGVEKLFF. CDR3 DNA: TGTGCCAGCAGCTCGAGGACAGGGGTCGAAAAACTGTTTTTT.